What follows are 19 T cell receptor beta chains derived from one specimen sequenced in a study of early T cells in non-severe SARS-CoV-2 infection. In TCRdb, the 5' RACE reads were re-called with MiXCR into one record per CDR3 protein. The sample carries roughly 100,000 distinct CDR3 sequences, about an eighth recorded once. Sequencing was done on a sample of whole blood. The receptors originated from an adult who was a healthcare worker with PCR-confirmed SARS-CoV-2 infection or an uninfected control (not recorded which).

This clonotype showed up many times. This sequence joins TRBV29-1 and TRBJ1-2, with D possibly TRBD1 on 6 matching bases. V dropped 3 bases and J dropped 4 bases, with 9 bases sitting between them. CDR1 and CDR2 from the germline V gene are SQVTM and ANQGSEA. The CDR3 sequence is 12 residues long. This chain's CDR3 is CSVERGGYGYTF. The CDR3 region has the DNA TGCAGCGTTGAGAGGGGGGGCTATGGCTACACCTTC.

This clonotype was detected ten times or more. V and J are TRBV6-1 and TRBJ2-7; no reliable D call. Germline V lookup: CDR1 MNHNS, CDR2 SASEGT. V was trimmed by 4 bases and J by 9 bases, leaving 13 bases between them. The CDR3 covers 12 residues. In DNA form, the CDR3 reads TGTGCCAGCAGTGTCGAAGCCATAAGGCAGTACTTC. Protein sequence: CASSVEAIRQYF.

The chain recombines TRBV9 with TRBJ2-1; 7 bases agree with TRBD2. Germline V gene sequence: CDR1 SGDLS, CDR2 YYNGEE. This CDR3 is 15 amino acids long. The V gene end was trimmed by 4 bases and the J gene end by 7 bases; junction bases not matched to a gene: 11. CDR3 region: CASSPSGLAVNEQFF. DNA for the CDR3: TGTGCCAGCAGCCCCAGTGGGCTAGCGGTTAATGAGCAGTTCTTC.

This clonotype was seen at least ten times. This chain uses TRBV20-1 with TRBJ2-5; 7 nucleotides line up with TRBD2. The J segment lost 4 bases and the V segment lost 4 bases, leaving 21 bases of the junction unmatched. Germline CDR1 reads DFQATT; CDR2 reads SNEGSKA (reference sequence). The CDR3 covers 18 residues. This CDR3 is CSAKRADLAGGITETQYF. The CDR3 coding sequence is TGCAGTGCTAAGAGGGCCGATCTCGCCGGGGGGATTACAGAGACCCAGTACTTC.

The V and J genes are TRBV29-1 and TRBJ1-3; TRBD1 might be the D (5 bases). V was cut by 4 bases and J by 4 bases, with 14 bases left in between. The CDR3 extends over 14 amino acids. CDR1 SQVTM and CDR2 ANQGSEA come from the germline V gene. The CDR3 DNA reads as TGCAGCGTTGGGGGGAGTCAAGGAGGAAACACCATATATTTT. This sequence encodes CSVGGSQGGNTIYF.

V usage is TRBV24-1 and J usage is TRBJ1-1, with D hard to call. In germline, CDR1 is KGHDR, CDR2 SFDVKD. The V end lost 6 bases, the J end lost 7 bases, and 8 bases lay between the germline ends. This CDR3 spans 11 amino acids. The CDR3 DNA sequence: TGTGCCACCAGTTTCGGGATTGAAGCTTTCTTT. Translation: CATSFGIEAFF.

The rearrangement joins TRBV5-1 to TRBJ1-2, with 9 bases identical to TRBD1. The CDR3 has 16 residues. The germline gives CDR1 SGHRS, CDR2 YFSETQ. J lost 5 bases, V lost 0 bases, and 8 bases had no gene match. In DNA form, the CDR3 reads TGCGCCAGCAGCTTGGCCGGGACAGGGTTAGGTTATGGCTACACCTTC. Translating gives CASSLAGTGLGYGYTF. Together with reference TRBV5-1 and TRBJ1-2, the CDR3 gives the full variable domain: KAGVTQTPRYLIKTRGQQVTLSCSPISGHRSVSWYQQTPGQGLQFLFEYFSETQRNKGNFPGRFSGRQFSNSRSEMNVSTLELGDSALYLCASSLAGTGLGYGYTFGSGTRLTVV.

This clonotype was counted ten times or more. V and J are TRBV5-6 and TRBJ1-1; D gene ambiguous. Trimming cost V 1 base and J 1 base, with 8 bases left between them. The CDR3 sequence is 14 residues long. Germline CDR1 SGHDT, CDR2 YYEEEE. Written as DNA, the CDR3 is TGTGCCAGCAGCTTGATTAACCCGAACACTGAAGCTTTCTTT. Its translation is CASSLINPNTEAFF.

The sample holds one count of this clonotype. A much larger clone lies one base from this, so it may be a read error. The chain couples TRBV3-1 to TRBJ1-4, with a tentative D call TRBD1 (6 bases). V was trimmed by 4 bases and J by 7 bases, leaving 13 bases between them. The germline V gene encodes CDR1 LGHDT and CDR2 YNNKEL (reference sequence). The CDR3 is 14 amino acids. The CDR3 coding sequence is TGTGCCAGCAGCCCGAACAGGGATTCTGAAAAACTGTTTTTT. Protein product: CASSPNRDSEKLFF.

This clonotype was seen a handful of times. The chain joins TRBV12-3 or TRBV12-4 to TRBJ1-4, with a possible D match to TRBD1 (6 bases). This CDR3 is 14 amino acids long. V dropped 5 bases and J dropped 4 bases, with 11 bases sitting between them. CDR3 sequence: CASSQTGSNEKLFF. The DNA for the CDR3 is TGTGCCAGCAGTCAGACAGGAAGTAATGAAAAACTGTTTTTT.

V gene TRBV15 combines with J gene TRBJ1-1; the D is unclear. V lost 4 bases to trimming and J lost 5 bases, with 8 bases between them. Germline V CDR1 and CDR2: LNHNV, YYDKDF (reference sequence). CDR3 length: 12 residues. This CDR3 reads CATSKLSTEAFF. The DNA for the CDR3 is TGTGCCACCAGCAAATTGAGTACTGAAGCTTTCTTT.

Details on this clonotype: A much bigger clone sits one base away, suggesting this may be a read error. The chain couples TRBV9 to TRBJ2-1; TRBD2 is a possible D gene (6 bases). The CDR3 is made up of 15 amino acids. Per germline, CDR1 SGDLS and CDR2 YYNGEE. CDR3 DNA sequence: TGTGCCGGCAGCGTAGGAGGGAGCTCCTACAATGAGCAGTTCTTC. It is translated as CAGSVGGSSYNEQFF.

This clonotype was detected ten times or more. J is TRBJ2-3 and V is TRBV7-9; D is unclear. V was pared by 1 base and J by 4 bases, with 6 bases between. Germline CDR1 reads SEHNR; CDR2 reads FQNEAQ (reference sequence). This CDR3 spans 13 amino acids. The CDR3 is CASSLVSADTQYF. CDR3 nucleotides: TGTGCCAGCAGCTTAGTTTCGGCAGATACGCAGTATTTT.

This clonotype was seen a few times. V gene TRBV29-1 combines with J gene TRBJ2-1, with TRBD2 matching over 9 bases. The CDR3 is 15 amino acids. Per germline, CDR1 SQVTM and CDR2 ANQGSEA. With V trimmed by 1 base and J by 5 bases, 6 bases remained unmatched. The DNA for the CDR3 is TGCAGCGTTGAAGGACTAGCGGAAAGCCACAATGAGCAGTTCTTC. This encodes CSVEGLAESHNEQFF.

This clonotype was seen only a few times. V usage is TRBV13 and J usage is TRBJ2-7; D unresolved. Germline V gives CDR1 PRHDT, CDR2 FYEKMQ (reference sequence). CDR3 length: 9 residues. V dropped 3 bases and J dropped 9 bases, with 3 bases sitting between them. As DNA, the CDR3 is TGTGCCAGCAGCTTCAGGCAGTACTTC. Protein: CASSFRQYF.

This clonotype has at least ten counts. The DNA for the CDR3 is TGTGCCAGCAGACAGACCGTCACAGATACGCAGTATTTT. Translated, it gives CASRQTVTDTQYF. The chain recombines TRBV28 with TRBJ2-3; unclear D gene. Germline CDR1 reads MDHEN; CDR2 reads SYDVKM. The CDR3 totals 13 residues. V gave up 6 bases and J gave up 2 bases, with 9 bases separating them. The entire variable domain, with the rest obtained from reference TRBV28 and TRBJ2-3, is as follows: DVKVTQSSRYLVKRTGEKVFLECVQDMDHENMFWYRQDPGLGLRLIYFSYDVKMKEKGDIPEGYSVSREKKERFSLILESASTNQTSMYLCASRQTVTDTQYFGPGTRLTVL.

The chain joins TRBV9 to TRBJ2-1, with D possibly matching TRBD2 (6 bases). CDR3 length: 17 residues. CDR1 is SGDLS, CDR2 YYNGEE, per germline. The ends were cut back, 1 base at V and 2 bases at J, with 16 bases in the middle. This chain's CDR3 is CASSVLDGGMTYNEQFF. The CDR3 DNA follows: TGTGCCAGCAGCGTATTGGATGGCGGGATGACCTACAATGAGCAGTTCTTC.

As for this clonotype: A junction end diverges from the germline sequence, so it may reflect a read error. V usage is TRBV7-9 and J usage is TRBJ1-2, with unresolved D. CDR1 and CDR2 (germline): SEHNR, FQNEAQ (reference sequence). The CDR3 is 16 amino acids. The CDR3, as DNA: TGTGCCAACAGCCACCCCGCGGACGGAGTTAACTATGGCTACACCTTC. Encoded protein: CANSHPADGVNYGYTF. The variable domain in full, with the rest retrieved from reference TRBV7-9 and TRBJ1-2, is DTGVSQNPRHKITKRGQNVTFRCDPISEHNRLYWYRQTLGQGPEFLTYFQNEAQLEKSRLLSDRFSAERPKGSFSTLEIQRTEQGDSAMYLCANSHPADGVNYGYTFGSGTRLTVV.

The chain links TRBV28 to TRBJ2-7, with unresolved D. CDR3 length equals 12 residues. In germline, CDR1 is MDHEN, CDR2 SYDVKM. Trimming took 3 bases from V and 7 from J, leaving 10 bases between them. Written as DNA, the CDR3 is TGTGCCAGCAGTTTGGTGCTCAGGGAGCAGTACTTC. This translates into CASSLVLREQYF.